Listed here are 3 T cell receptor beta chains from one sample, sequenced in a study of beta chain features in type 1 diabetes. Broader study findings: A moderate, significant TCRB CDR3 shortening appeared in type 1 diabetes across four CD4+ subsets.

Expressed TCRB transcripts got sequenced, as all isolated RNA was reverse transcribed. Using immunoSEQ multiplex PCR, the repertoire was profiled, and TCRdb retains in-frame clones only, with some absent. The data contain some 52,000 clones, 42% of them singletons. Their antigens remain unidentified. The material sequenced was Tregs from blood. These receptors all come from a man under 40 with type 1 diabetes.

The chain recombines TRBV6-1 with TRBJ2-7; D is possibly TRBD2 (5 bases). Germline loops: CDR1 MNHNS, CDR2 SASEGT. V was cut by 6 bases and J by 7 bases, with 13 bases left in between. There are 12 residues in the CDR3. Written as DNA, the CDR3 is TGTGCCAGCAGACTCGAATGGGAGGAGCAGTACTTC. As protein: CASRLEWEEQYF.

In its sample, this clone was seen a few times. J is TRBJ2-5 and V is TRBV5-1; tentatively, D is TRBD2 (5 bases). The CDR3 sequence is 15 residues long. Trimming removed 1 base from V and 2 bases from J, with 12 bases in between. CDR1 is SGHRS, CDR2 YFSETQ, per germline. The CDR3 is CASSLSQLAQETQYF. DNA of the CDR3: TGCGCCAGCAGCTTGAGCCAGCTAGCACAAGAGACCCAGTACTTC. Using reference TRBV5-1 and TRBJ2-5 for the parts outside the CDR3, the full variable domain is KAGVTQTPRYLIKTRGQQVTLSCSPISGHRSVSWYQQTPGQGLQFLFEYFSETQRNKGNFPGRFSGRQFSNSRSEMNVSTLELGDSALYLCASSLSQLAQETQYFGPGTRLLVL.

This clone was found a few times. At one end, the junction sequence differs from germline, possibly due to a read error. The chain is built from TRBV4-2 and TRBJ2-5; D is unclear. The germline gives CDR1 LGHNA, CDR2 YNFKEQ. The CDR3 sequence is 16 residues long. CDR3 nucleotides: TGTGCCAGCAGCCAAGATCGCCTACTGTCCCAAGCGACCCAGTACTTC. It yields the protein CASSQDRLLSQATQYF.